The rows below give T cell receptor beta chains drawn from one sample of a study of shared clonotypes between healthy human individuals. The protocol was immunoSEQ multiplex PCR, while the TCRdb copy is restricted to in-frame clones and leaves out a portion. The sample contains about 1 million clones, 65% to 80% of which appear only once. Sequences were obtained from memory CD4+ T cells sorted from blood. The receptor source for this set is a man in his late teens or twenties in good health. Each CDR3 is given with its conserved first and last residue. The order of the fields is J gene, V gene, D gene, CDR3 length, CDR3 protein. The D gene is left open where the match is weak.

TRBJ1-2 | TRBV28 | TRBD1 | 13 | CASSLDRDYGYTF
TRBJ1-2 | TRBV28 | TRBD1 | 12 | CATGDRYYGYTF
TRBJ2-4 | TRBV10-2 | TRBD2 | 20 | CASSETGLAGGLGSQNIQYF
TRBJ2-1 | TRBV5-1 | NA | 15 | CASSYDRPSYNEQFF
TRBJ2-7 | TRBV11-2 | TRBD1 | 16 | CASSLDLGTGTYEQYF
NA | TRBV30 | NA | 11 | CAWMRSYEQYF
TRBJ1-5 | TRBV9 | TRBD1 | 16 | CASSVGQGGGNQPQHF
TRBJ1-5 | TRBV4-3 | NA | 15 | CASSQEIQINQPQHF
TRBJ1-1 | TRBV29-1 | NA | 11 | CSVEPNREAFF
TRBJ1-4 | TRBV7-9 | NA | 16 | CASSFPTGATNEKLFF
TRBJ1-6 | TRBV28 | NA | 15 | CASSLVAGQNSPLHF
TRBJ2-7 | TRBV7-2 | NA | 12 | CASSQLLWEQYF
TRBJ2-5 | TRBV7-9 | TRBD1 | 17 | CASRRQGAGKASETQYF
TRBJ1-6 | TRBV5-1 | NA | 14 | CASSLDLGKGTLHF
TRBJ2-3 | TRBV30 | NA | 16 | CAWRRGNEGGTDTQYF
TRBJ1-1 | TRBV9 | NA | 15 | CASSLEGQRNTEAFF
TRBJ1-2 | TRBV18 | TRBD1 | 14 | CASSPSPGTGGHAF
TRBJ1-5 | TRBV5-8 | NA | 14 | CASSFTGWVQPQHF
TRBJ1-3 | TRBV6-1 | NA | 15 | CASSVSRSSGNTIYF
TRBJ2-3 | TRBV27 | NA | 14 | CASSLMGGADTQYF
TRBJ1-5 | TRBV6-1 | NA | 12 | CASSGGAQPQHF
TRBJ2-7 | TRBV27 | TRBD2 | 19 | CASSHLGLAGRGGSYEQYF
TRBJ2-5 | TRBV28 | NA | 14 | CASSLAQLQETQYF
TRBJ2-7 | TRBV10-1 | NA | 13 | CASSPGRSYEQYF
TRBJ2-6 | TRBV5-1 | NA | 16 | CASSTGRGAGANVLTF
TRBJ2-5 | TRBV14 | NA | 14 | CASSQVQGMETQYF
TRBJ1-5 | TRBV19 | NA | 16 | CASSMGRVGSNQPQHF
TRBJ2-1 | TRBV6-5 | NA | 15 | CASSSTAGGHNEQFF
TRBJ2-1 | TRBV5-1 | TRBD2 | 14 | CASSALTSEEEQFF
TRBJ2-1 | TRBV9 | TRBD1 | 13 | CASSTGQYNEQFF
TRBJ1-3 | TRBV5-1 | NA | 16 | CASSPGPLTSGNTIYF
TRBJ1-5 | TRBV28 | TRBD1 | 14 | CASGTGGGNQPQHF
TRBJ2-5 | TRBV5-6 | NA | 15 | CASSSPARGSETQYF
TRBJ1-6 | TRBV30 | NA | 13 | CAGRQEYNSPLHF
TRBJ2-3 | TRBV9 | TRBD2 | 14 | CASSPEPGAGGQYF
TRBJ1-4 | TRBV5-8 | NA | 14 | CASSTGTRNEKLFF
TRBJ1-1 | TRBV6-1 | TRBD1 | 14 | CASSETGGRTEAFF
TRBJ1-1 | TRBV5-6 | TRBD1 | 16 | CASSGDRGRSDTEAFF
TRBJ2-1 | TRBV27 | TRBD1 | 19 | CASRPGTGSYSARYNEQFF
TRBJ1-2 | TRBV10-3 | NA | 13 | CAISEGSNYGYTF
TRBJ2-7 | TRBV7-8 | NA | 14 | CASSYGTASYEQYF
TRBJ1-1 | TRBV30 | TRBD1 | 13 | CAWQGVSHTEAFF
TRBJ1-6 | TRBV6-5 | NA | 15 | CASSRRRADNSPLHF
TRBJ1-4 | TRBV27 | NA | 13 | CASSSRTAEKLFF
TRBJ2-3 | TRBV29-1 | TRBD2 | 14 | CSVDGGGSTDTQYF
TRBJ1-1 | TRBV27 | TRBD1 | 12 | CASSSTGEAAFF
TRBJ2-2 | TRBV7-5 | NA | 16 | CARSLAWTKGIGELFF
TRBJ1-5 | TRBV9 | NA | 13 | CASSVGLSQPQHF
TRBJ1-4 | TRBV5-1 | TRBD1 | 15 | CASSGGTGFREKLFF
TRBJ2-5 | TRBV15 | NA | 12 | CATSRHKETQYF
TRBJ2-1 | TRBV10-3 | NA | 19 | CAISESGVTGVGTYNEQFF